These T cell receptor beta chains were read from a single sample in a study of regulatory T cells in long-lasting Graves disease. MiXCR, applied by TCRdb to the multiplex PCR reads, yields one record per CDR3 protein. Here the sample spans 360,000 or so distinct CDR3 sequences, 10% to 15% being singletons. These data were also reused for a study on T cells in Graves' hyperthyroidism and ophthalmopathy.

The starting material was peripheral blood mononuclear cells (PBMCs), obtained at new diagnosis, from a patient treated with antithyroid drugs. All receptors come from a woman aged 18-29 years with Graves disease. The conserved cysteine and the conserved F or W are not part of the CDR3 here. Expanded clones are given a class, and other clones once, few, many or no size at all.

10	TRBV2	TRBJ2-4	many	ASRIAKNIQY
14	TRBV20-1	TRBJ2-4	many	SAQKILTKAKNIQY
12	TRBV20-1	TRBJ2-7	many	SAREDRGLYEQY
14	TRBV29-1	TRBJ1-3	many	SVEDPAAHSGNTIY
12	TRBV6-2/TRBV6-3	TRBJ1-5	many	ASSYWDSNQPQH
16	TRBV6-1	TRBJ2-3	many	ASSERLGLAGGTDTQY
13	TRBV7-2	TRBJ1-1	many	ASSLAGGGGTEAF
12	TRBV28	TRBJ2-3	many	ASSSDSTTDTQY
18	TRBV5-1	TRBJ2-2	many	TSSWTPGQGFARYTGELF
15	TRBV5-1	TRBJ2-3	many	ASSSRPNGPHTDTQY
10	TRBV6-5	TRBJ2-1	many	ASSYGPNEQF
13	TRBV6-1	TRBJ2-1	many	ASTPKLAGGNEQF
16	TRBV7-3	TRBJ2-5	many	ASRASGMIGADGETQY
12	TRBV28	TRBJ2-2	few	ASNLRGNTGELF
13	TRBV6-1	TRBJ2-5	many	ASSFVARSAETQY
12	TRBV5-5	TRBJ2-2	few	ASSSGQGAGELF
15	TRBV12-3/TRBV12-4	TRBJ2-3	many	ASSFLPTTGTGDTQY
12	TRBV27	TRBJ2-3	few	ASSPRYSSDTQY
14	TRBV5-4	TRBJ2-1	.	ASSKGGLAGGSEQF
12	TRBV5-6	TRBJ2-4	many	ASSPPGAKNIQY
15	TRBV3-1	TRBJ1-4	many	ASSQVESGEIGEKLF
13	TRBV5-4	TRBJ2-1	few	ASSLLTSRLVEQF
15	TRBV24-1	TRBJ2-1	.	ATSARPGTSGYNEQF
12	TRBV28	TRBJ2-1	many	ASTNGLLRGEQF
14	TRBV9	TRBJ2-1	.	ASSVLRLATNSEQF
13	TRBV19	TRBJ2-1	.	ASSIRGRLYNEQF
14	TRBV7-2	TRBJ2-7	many	ASSLTAGAGGYEQY